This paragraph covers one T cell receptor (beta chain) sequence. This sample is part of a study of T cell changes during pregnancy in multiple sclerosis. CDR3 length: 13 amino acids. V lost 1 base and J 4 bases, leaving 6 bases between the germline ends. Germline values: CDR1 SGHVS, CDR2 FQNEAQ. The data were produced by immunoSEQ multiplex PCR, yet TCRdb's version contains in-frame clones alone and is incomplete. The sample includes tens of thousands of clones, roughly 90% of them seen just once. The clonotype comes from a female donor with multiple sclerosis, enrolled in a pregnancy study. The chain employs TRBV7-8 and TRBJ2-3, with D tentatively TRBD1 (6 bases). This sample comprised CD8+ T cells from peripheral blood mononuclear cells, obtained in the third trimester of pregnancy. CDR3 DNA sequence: TGTGCCAGCAGCTTAGAGGGGGCAGATACGCAGTATTTT. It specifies CASSLEGADTQYF.